This TCR beta chain was identified during a study of Tregs in tolerant kidney transplant recipients. Overall study findings and caveats: Tolerant patients' donor-specific Tregs expanded beyond overall Tregs, suggesting antigen-driven growth.

Remarks on this clone: Antigen: not known.

Data came from immunoSEQ multiplex PCR; TCRdb stores just in-frame clones and leaves some out. The sample has over 85,000 clones; over 85% are singletons. Germline CDR1 is SNHLY and CDR2 is FYNNEI. The V gene end was trimmed by 7 bases and the J gene end by 6 bases; junction bases not matched to a gene: 9. The CDR3 is 14 residues long. Sequencing used CD4+ T cells from blood, obtained before the transplant. The V and J genes are TRBV2 and TRBJ2-3; 8 bases align to TRBD2. This TCR was sampled from a human donor who received a combined kidney and bone marrow transplant. The CDR3 loop reads CASNSGGKGDTQYF. DNA of the CDR3: TGTGCCAGCAACAGCGGGGGAAAGGGGGATACGCAGTATTTT.